Below, 21 T cell receptor beta chains from the same sample are listed, as sequenced in a study of identical twins. TCRdb analysed the 5' RACE reads with MiXCR anew, one entry per CDR3 protein. The sample lists about 240,000 distinct CDR3 sequences; 10% were seen once. Sequencing was carried out using memory T cells sorted from blood. These receptors came from a man aged 50 or older in good health.

The V call is TRBV28, the J call TRBJ2-7, with 7 bases lining up with TRBD1. CDR1 is MDHEN and CDR2 is SYDVKM in the germline V gene. The trim removed 3 bases at V and 2 bases at J, leaving 4 bases unmatched. The CDR3 totals 14 residues. The CDR3 reads CASSFDRVTYEQYF. The CDR3 DNA follows: TGTGCCAGCAGTTTCGACAGGGTGACCTACGAGCAGTACTTC.

There are many counts of this clonotype. The CDR3 region has the DNA TGTGCCAGCAGCCTACAGGGTAGGACTAATGAAAAACTGTTTTTT. This codes for CASSLQGRTNEKLFF. The rearrangement uses TRBV7-8 and TRBJ1-4; D perhaps matches TRBD1 (6 bases). Deletions cut 5 bases from V and 2 bases from J, with 12 bases between. CDR1 SGHVS and CDR2 FQNEAQ come from the germline V gene. The CDR3 has 15 residues.

This clonotype was detected ten times or more. V usage is TRBV7-2 and J usage is TRBJ2-2, with 9 bases that match TRBD2. V dropped 6 bases and J dropped 6; count of bases not matched to a gene: 14. The germline V gene has CDR1 SGHTA and CDR2 FQGNSA. The CDR3 is made up of 17 amino acids. CDR3 in DNA: TGTGCCAGCAGGTCACCGGGACTAGCTTCGTTTTCCGGGGAGCTGTTTTTT. Translating gives CASRSPGLASFSGELFF.

This clonotype occurred many times. This chain joins TRBV6-1 and TRBJ2-3; D perhaps matches TRBD2 (6 bases). CDR1 is MNHNS and CDR2 is SASEGT in the germline V gene. The CDR3 consists of 14 residues. V gave up 8 bases and J gave up 3 bases, with 15 bases separating them. The CDR3 region has the DNA TGTGCCAGCTGGTGGGGGGTGCTAACAGATACGCAGTATTTT. Encoded protein: CASWWGVLTDTQYF.

This clonotype occurred once. A junction boundary mismatches the germline segment, possibly from a read error. V is TRBV11-2 and J is TRBJ2-4; D unclear. Germline lookup yields CDR1 SGHAT and CDR2 FQNNGV. The CDR3 contains 14 residues. CDR3 in DNA: TGTGGCAGCAGCTTAGAGAGGTCGGAGAGGATTCAGTACTTC. Its protein product is CGSSLERSERIQYF.

Ten or more counts support this clonotype. The chain is built from TRBV19 and TRBJ2-2; 8 nucleotides agree with TRBD1. V shed 6 bases and J 3 bases; nucleotides not matched to a gene: 9. Germline CDR1 LNHDA, CDR2 SQIVND (reference sequence). The length of the CDR3 is 16 residues. The CDR3 DNA follows: TGTGCCAGTAGAACCAAGGGACAGGCGTACACCGGGGAGCTGTTTTTT. It translates to CASRTKGQAYTGELFF.

This clonotype was seen ten or more times. The CDR3 spells CSARSAVGGTQYF. The CDR3 bases are TGCAGTGCTAGATCGGCCGTCGGGGGGACCCAGTACTTC. This chain joins TRBV20-1 and TRBJ2-5, with D perhaps TRBD2 (6 bases). CDR3 size: 13 residues. Trimming cost V 2 bases and J 7 bases, with 14 bases left between them. Germline V CDR1 and CDR2: DFQATT, SNEGSKA (reference sequence).

This clonotype was recorded at least ten times. The chain uses TRBV12-3 or TRBV12-4 and TRBJ1-2; 12 nucleotides match TRBD1. Trimming took 7 bases from V and 3 from J; bases not matched to a gene: 9. The CDR3 length is 16 residues. The CDR3 DNA is TGTGCCAGCACCCCGGGACAGGGGGCGGAAGACTATGGCTACACCTTC. Translation gives CASTPGQGAEDYGYTF.

This clonotype was counted many times. The rearrangement links TRBV28 to TRBJ1-1; a weak D match, TRBD1 (5 bases). Germline CDR1 reads MDHEN; CDR2 reads SYDVKM. The CDR3 covers 20 residues. V lost 4 bases, J lost 4 bases, and 31 bases lay in between. The CDR3 DNA reads TGTGCCAGCAGTTCATATTGGCCCGGGACGGATGGCCGGAGCGGCACTGAAGCTTTCTTT. Protein sequence: CASSSYWPGTDGRSGTEAFF.

The rearrangement links TRBV5-8 to TRBJ2-2; TRBD2 might be the D (7 bases). The ends were cut back, 2 bases at V and 6 bases at J, with 14 bases in the middle. CDR3 length: 15 residues. Germline values: CDR1 SGHTS, CDR2 YDEGEE. CDR3 in DNA: TGTGCCAGCAGCTTCGGCGGGGGCTTCGCCGGGGAGCTGTTTTTT. It codes for CASSFGGGFAGELFF.

This clonotype was found once. The rearrangement links TRBV15 to TRBJ2-1; D is perhaps TRBD1 (5 bases). CDR1 and CDR2 from the germline V gene are LNHNV and YYDKDF (reference sequence). CDR3 length: 13 residues. V lost 3 bases, J lost 4 bases, and 7 bases lay in between. CDR3 nucleotides: TGTGCCACCAGCAGGACAGATTACAATGAGCAGTTCTTC. Encoded protein: CATSRTDYNEQFF.

The table lists this clonotype with many counts. V is TRBV4-3 and J is TRBJ1-2; perhaps TRBD1 as D (5 bases). This CDR3 contains 17 residues. V lost 4 bases, J lost 7 bases, and 25 bases lay in between. Per germline, CDR1 LGHNA and CDR2 YSLEER. The CDR3 region has the DNA TGCGCCAGCAGCCCCCACTCCCTCGACAGAGTCGTCGGTGGCTACACCTTC. This gives the protein CASSPHSLDRVVGGYTF.

This clonotype was observed a few times. The rearrangement joins TRBV27 to TRBJ2-3, with D possibly being TRBD1 (5 bases). CDR1 and CDR2 from the germline V gene are MNHEY and SMNVEV (reference sequence). This CDR3 region has 15 residues. The V end was cut by 4 bases, the J end by 2 bases, with 13 bases between. This chain's CDR3 is CASSSEGAATDTQYF. The CDR3 coding sequence is TGTGCCAGCAGTTCAGAAGGGGCCGCCACAGATACGCAGTATTTT.

The chain combines TRBV6-1 with TRBJ2-5, with 10 positions matching TRBD1. V shed 0 bases and J 7 bases; nucleotides not matched to a gene: 14. The CDR3 consists of 18 residues. Germline CDR1 is MNHNS and CDR2 is SASEGT. CDR3 loop: CASSEARGDRGPARTQYF. The CDR3 bases are TGTGCCAGCAGTGAAGCGCGGGGAGACAGGGGGCCGGCGCGGACCCAGTACTTC.

In this sample, this clonotype turned up many times. The CDR3 DNA is TGTGCCAGCAGTGAAGCTTCGGGTTGGTACGAGCAGTACTTC. Translated, it gives CASSEASGWYEQYF. V and J are TRBV6-1 and TRBJ2-7; D is ambiguous. The CDR3 consists of 14 residues. V lost 0 bases and J 4 bases, leaving 10 bases between the germline ends. Per germline, CDR1 MNHNS and CDR2 SASEGT.

At least ten counts were recorded for this clonotype. V and J are TRBV30 and TRBJ1-1, with TRBD1 identical over 7 bases. V trimming: 3 bases; J trimming: 1 base; junction bases outside the gene matches: 5. This CDR3 contains 14 residues. Germline loops: CDR1 GTSNPN, CDR2 SVGIG (reference sequence). CDR3 in DNA: TGTGCCTGGAGACCAGGGGGGCGGAACACTGAAGCTTTCTTT. Translated: CAWRPGGRNTEAFF.

CDR3 loop: CASSLVRGAKNIQYF. The DNA for the CDR3 is TGCGCCAGCAGCTTGGTCAGGGGTGCCAAAAACATTCAGTACTTC. The chain employs TRBV5-1 and TRBJ2-4, with D possibly matching TRBD1 (6 bases). The CDR3 loop spans 15 amino acids. V lost 0 bases to trimming and J lost 1 base, with 8 bases between them. Germline CDR1 and CDR2: SGHRS and YFSETQ.

V usage is TRBV29-1 and J usage is TRBJ2-6; maybe TRBD2 (5 bases). Trimming shortened V by 3 bases and J by 2 bases, and 5 bases separated the two germline ends. The CDR3 contains 13 residues. The germline V gene has CDR1 SQVTM and CDR2 ANQGSEA. CDR3 in amino acids: CSVERAGANVLTF. The CDR3 DNA sequence: TGCAGCGTTGAGAGGGCTGGGGCCAACGTCCTGACTTTC.

This clonotype has at least ten counts. This chain uses TRBV27 with TRBJ2-7, with 7 nucleotides matching TRBD2. Germline-derived CDR1 and CDR2 are MNHEY and SMNVEV (reference sequence). With 5 bases clipped from V and 5 bases from J, the junction kept 9 bases outside the gene matches. This CDR3 spans 14 amino acids. Written as DNA, the CDR3 is TGTGCCAGCAGTCCCAACCAGCGGGGAGACGAGCAGTACTTC. It codes for CASSPNQRGDEQYF.

This clonotype occurred many times. This rearrangement joins TRBV10-3 to TRBJ2-2; D is undetermined. CDR1 and CDR2 from the germline V gene are ENHRY and SYGVKD. Trimming removed 3 bases from V and 5 bases from J, with 4 bases in between. The CDR3 totals 12 residues. For the CDR3, the DNA is TGTGCCATCAGTGACGGTACCGGGGAGCTGTTTTTT. Protein sequence: CAISDGTGELFF.

This chain links TRBV20-1 with TRBJ2-3; D is unclear. Germline CDR1 reads DFQATT; CDR2 reads SNEGSKA (reference sequence). CDR3 length equals 14 residues. V lost 6 bases, J lost 2 bases, and 15 bases lay in between. Here the CDR3 reads CSASRVSDTDTQYF. In DNA, the CDR3 is TGCAGTGCCAGCCGGGTCTCTGACACAGATACGCAGTATTTT.